The clone carrying this T cell receptor beta chain was seen a few times. The data were obtained in a study of T cell repertoires in cytomegalovirus infection. TCRdb passed the reads through MiXCR, listing each CDR3 protein once. The repertoire holds 200,000 to 250,000 distinct CDR3 sequences, with approximately 6.7% as singletons. Per germline, CDR1 DFQATT and CDR2 SNEGSKA (reference sequence). V lost 4 bases to trimming and J lost 0 bases; unmatched junction nucleotides: 4. This CDR3 region has 14 residues. This clonotype was obtained from a human donor in good health (CMV status not recorded). Some clones in this sample may be carry-over from other donors' samples. Source material: PBMCs. The rearrangement links TRBV20-1 to TRBJ2-7, with 9 bases that match TRBD1. In nucleotides, the CDR3 is TGCAGTGCTATACAGGGGGCTAGCTCCTACGAGCAGTACTTC. Translated, it gives CSAIQGASSYEQYF.